The text below deals with one T cell receptor beta chain. The authors' processing: From reference gene primer amplification, estimates of nucleated cell counts were derived. The repertoire was sequenced with immunoSEQ multiplex PCR; TCRdb's copy has only in-frame clones and lacks some. V, J and clone size are taken as reported in that table, and D and trimming were inferred from the DNA itself. The sample holds under 300,000 clones; roughly 90% are singletons and the top ten take about 2%. The study drew participants aged about 18 to 89 years from roughly 25 US areas. Clinical history as reported by participants underpinned cohort assignment. The V end was cut by 1 base, the J end by 3 bases, with 6 bases between. There are 13 residues in the CDR3. The data were obtained in a study of blood T cell repertoires in COVID-19. Looking at the study overall: The cDNA or gDNA used as material had been derived from T cells, B-cell-depleted T cells, or PBMCs.

The sample consisted of PBMCs or T cells enriched from blood (not recorded which). The chain couples TRBV12-3 or TRBV12-4 to TRBJ2-5; a weak D match, TRBD2 (5 bases). This TCR was sampled from a woman between 40 and 55 years old with acute COVID-19. The CDR3 nucleotides are TGTGCCAGCAGTTTAGGAGGGAAAGAGACCCAGTACTTC. It is translated as CASSLGGKETQYF.